Shown below are 30 T cell receptor beta chains from a single sample sequenced in a study of chemoradiotherapy in HPV16-positive cancers. TCRdb keeps only in-frame clones here, not all; method: immunoSEQ multiplex PCR. The table lists 6,700 or so clones, roughly nine tenths of them singletons. The sample in question was tumor tissue, obtained from a patient who underwent chemoradiotherapy. These receptors all stem from a human donor with HPV-associated anogenital cancer.

V is TRBV19 and J is TRBJ2-7; D unresolved. The CDR3 extends over 13 amino acids. CDR1 is LNHDA and CDR2 is SQIVND in the germline V gene (reference sequence). V was trimmed by 5 bases and J by 2 bases, leaving 10 bases between them. CDR3 amino acids: CASSSTATYEQYF. As DNA, the CDR3 is TGTGCCAGTAGTTCAACAGCAACCTACGAGCAGTACTTC.

The V call is TRBV10-2, the J call TRBJ2-1; TRBD2 aligns across 10 bases. V lost 7 bases and J lost 10; bases outside the gene matches: 4. The CDR3 is 12 amino acids. In germline, CDR1 is WSHSY, CDR2 SAAADI. CDR3 amino acids: CASMELAGEQFF. The CDR3 DNA is TGCGCCAGCATGGAACTAGCGGGGGAGCAGTTCTTC.

The chain is built from TRBV25-1 and TRBJ1-6; D is possibly TRBD1 (5 bases). The CDR3 totals 15 residues. The V gene's germline CDR1 is MGHDK and CDR2 SYGVNS. DNA for the CDR3: TGTCCCCATGGGGGGGACCGTCACTATAATTCACCCCTCCACTTT. Its protein is CPHGGDRHYNSPLHF.

This chain links TRBV7-8 with TRBJ2-1; 14 bases map to TRBD2. This CDR3 spans 16 amino acids. V lost 5 bases, J lost 3 bases, and 3 bases stayed unmatched. Germline CDR1 SGHVS, CDR2 FQNEAQ. CDR3 nucleotide sequence: TGTGCCAGCAGCCTAGGGACTAGCGGGAGCTACAATGAGCAGTTCTTC. Its protein is CASSLGTSGSYNEQFF.

This chain connects TRBV6-1 to TRBJ1-2; TRBD1 matches at 8 bases. The CDR3 consists of 14 residues. The germline V gene encodes CDR1 MNHNS and CDR2 SASEGT. V lost 5 bases and J lost 8; bases outside the gene matches: 10. The CDR3 is CASSQLSTGGGYTF. The DNA for the CDR3 is TGTGCCAGCAGTCAACTTTCCACAGGGGGAGGCTACACCTTC.

This sequence joins TRBV6-4 and TRBJ1-2; D perhaps matches TRBD1 (5 bases). Trimming removed 4 bases from V and 4 bases from J, with 10 bases in between. CDR3 size: 13 residues. CDR1 is MRHNA and CDR2 is SNTAGT in the germline V gene. The CDR3 region has the DNA TGTGCCAGCAGTGCCTGGGGCCCCTATGGCTACACCTTC. It encodes CASSAWGPYGYTF.

The V gene is TRBV10-2, the J gene TRBJ1-2; TRBD1 might be the D (5 bases). The CDR3 runs to 18 residues. V was pared by 2 bases and J by 4 bases, with 23 bases between. Germline values: CDR1 WSHSY, CDR2 SAAADI. CDR3 coding DNA: TGCGCCAGCAGTGAGGCCTCAGGGAAAGCTGAGGGCACCTATGGCTACACCTTC. Its protein product is CASSEASGKAEGTYGYTF.

The chain recombines TRBV5-1 with TRBJ1-2, with a possible D match to TRBD1 (6 bases). The CDR3 totals 13 residues. Germline-derived CDR1 and CDR2 are SGHRS and YFSETQ. Between the trimmed V and J ends, which lost 4 bases and 7 bases, there was a span of 14 bases. The DNA for the CDR3 is TGCGCCAGCAGCCTCACAACGGACAGTGGCTACACCTTC. It specifies CASSLTTDSGYTF.

The chain combines TRBV29-1 with TRBJ2-4; perhaps D is TRBD1 or TRBD2 (6 bases each). Deletions cut 6 bases from V and 1 base from J, with 13 bases between. CDR1 SQVTM and CDR2 ANQGSEA come from the germline V gene. This CDR3 is 14 amino acids long. The DNA for the CDR3 is TGCAGCGTCGGGGGCGCTTTGGCCAAAAACATTCAGTACTTC. This encodes CSVGGALAKNIQYF.

V usage is TRBV20-1 and J usage is TRBJ1-4, with unresolved D. Germline loops: CDR1 DFQATT, CDR2 SNEGSKA (reference sequence). Deletions cut 3 bases from V and 8 bases from J, with 7 bases between. This CDR3 is built from 11 residues. For the CDR3, the DNA is TGCAGTGCTAGCTCTATGGAAAAACTGTTTTTT. This gives the protein CSASSMEKLFF.

The rearrangement joins TRBV2 to TRBJ1-5, with 7 bases matching TRBD1. The CDR3 is 16 amino acids. Germline V lookup: CDR1 SNHLY, CDR2 FYNNEI. The junction had 11 bases not matched to a gene; V was cut back by 6 bases and J by 3 bases. The CDR3, as DNA: TGTGCCAGCAGGTCTACACCGACAGGGTTCAATCAGCCCCAGCATTTT. Protein sequence: CASRSTPTGFNQPQHF.

This chain connects TRBV7-9 to TRBJ2-7, with D perhaps matching TRBD1 (5 bases). V was shortened by 1 base and J by 0 bases, with 10 bases between the two germline ends. The CDR3 is 15 residues long. Germline V lookup: CDR1 SEHNR, CDR2 FQNEAQ (reference sequence). CDR3 DNA sequence: TGTGCCAGCAGCTTAGGGGGCAGAAGCTCCTACGAGCAGTACTTC. This sequence encodes CASSLGGRSSYEQYF.

This clone was seen more than once but under ten times. V is TRBV10-2 and J is TRBJ2-5; 7 nucleotides agree with TRBD1. Looked up from germline, CDR1 is WSHSY and CDR2 is SAAADI. This CDR3 is built from 15 residues. J gave up 5 bases and V 0 bases, and 6 bases lay outside the gene matches. The CDR3 bases are TGCGCCAGCAGTGAGTCGATGACAGGGTGGGAGACCCAGTACTTC. Its protein is CASSESMTGWETQYF.

The V gene is TRBV7-9, the J gene TRBJ2-1, with D perhaps matching TRBD2 (6 bases). Germline V lookup: CDR1 SEHNR, CDR2 FQNEAQ (reference sequence). Trimming took 4 bases from V and 6 from J, leaving 16 bases between them. The CDR3 covers 15 residues. The CDR3 nucleotides are TGTGCCAGCAGCTCCCCCGGGACTGGAGTCAATGAGCAGTTCTTC. It codes for CASSSPGTGVNEQFF.

The chain uses TRBV6-5 and TRBJ1-5, with a tentative D call TRBD1 (6 bases). Trimming removed 6 bases at V and 2 bases at J, with 14 bases between. Germline assignment: CDR1 MNHEY and CDR2 SVGAGI. CDR3 size: 15 residues. Here the CDR3 reads CASSLLGGGNQPQHF. CDR3 DNA sequence: TGTGCCAGCAGCCTCTTAGGGGGGGGCAATCAGCCCCAGCATTTT.

The CDR3 region is CASRYPAGEDGELFF. For the CDR3, the DNA is TGTGCCAGCAGATATCCAGCGGGAGAGGACGGGGAGCTGTTTTTT. The rearrangement joins TRBV4-2 to TRBJ2-2, with 8 bases lining up with TRBD2. Germline V gene lookup returns CDR1 LGHNA and CDR2 YNFKEQ. With 6 bases clipped from V and 7 bases from J, the junction kept 10 bases outside the gene matches. The CDR3 is made up of 15 amino acids.

This chain links TRBV10-1 with TRBJ2-7; D may be TRBD1 (6 bases). Trimming took 1 base from V and 0 from J, leaving 10 bases between them. CDR3 length: 15 amino acids. The germline CDR1 and CDR2 sequences are WNHNN and SYGVQD (reference sequence). CDR3 protein: CASSECHRVSYEQYF. DNA of the CDR3: TGCGCCAGCAGTGAGTGTCACAGGGTCTCCTACGAGCAGTACTTC.

CDR3 sequence: CASSPGQATNTGELFF. The CDR3 DNA follows: TGTGCCAGCAGCCCCGGACAGGCAACGAACACCGGGGAGCTGTTTTTT. The V call is TRBV11-3, the J call TRBJ2-2; TRBD1 aligns across 7 bases. The CDR3 is 16 residues long. Germline V gene lookup returns CDR1 SGHNT and CDR2 YENEEA. Germline trimming cut 5 bases from V and 0 bases from J; bases unmatched to any gene: 6.

J is TRBJ2-7 and V is TRBV11-2; D ambiguous. The V end lost 0 bases, the J end lost 7 bases, and 16 bases lay between the germline ends. CDR1 is SGHAT, CDR2 FQNNGV, per germline. The length of the CDR3 is 15 residues. CDR3 loop: CASSLDPARVGEQYF. Written as DNA, the CDR3 is TGTGCCAGCAGCTTAGATCCCGCTAGGGTGGGGGAGCAGTACTTC.

The chain is built from TRBV29-1 and TRBJ2-5, with D perhaps being TRBD1 or TRBD2 (5 bases each). CDR1 SQVTM and CDR2 ANQGSEA come from the germline V gene. V was pared by 8 bases and J by 4 bases, with 17 bases between. The CDR3 length is 13 residues. The CDR3 DNA reads as TGCAGCTTCACCCGGGTTGGGGGAGAGACCCAGTACTTC. Amino acids: CSFTRVGGETQYF.

The chain joins TRBV27 to TRBJ1-1, with 7 bases fitting TRBD1. The CDR3 has 15 residues. The germline gives CDR1 MNHEY, CDR2 SMNVEV (reference sequence). V gave up 2 bases and J gave up 6 bases; unmatched junction bases: 9. CDR3 bases: TGTGCCAGCAGTTTAAACCCCCTCCAGGGGGCTGAAGCTTTCTTT. It codes for CASSLNPLQGAEAFF.

Only a few counts were recorded for this clone. CDR3 sequence reads: CASSPWGEGTGGYTF. The CDR3 DNA reads TGTGCCAGCAGCCCCTGGGGGGAAGGAACGGGCGGCTACACCTTC. V usage is TRBV9 and J usage is TRBJ1-2, with TRBD1 as a possible D gene (5 bases). This CDR3 has 15 residues. Trimming pared 4 bases from V and 8 bases from J, leaving 21 bases between. Per germline, CDR1 SGDLS and CDR2 YYNGEE.

V usage is TRBV18 and J usage is TRBJ1-2; D unresolved. In germline, CDR1 is KGHSH, CDR2 LQKENI. CDR3 length: 15 residues. V lost 3 bases and J 3 bases, leaving 14 bases between the germline ends. Written as DNA, the CDR3 is TGTGCCAGCTCACCTTGGGCCAATCCGGACTATGGCTACACCTTC. Translated: CASSPWANPDYGYTF.

The gene calls are TRBV7-9 and TRBJ2-5, with D maybe TRBD2 (6 bases). Looked up from germline, CDR1 is SEHNR and CDR2 is FQNEAQ (reference sequence). The CDR3 is 11 residues long. The V and J ends lost 8 bases and 4 bases respectively, with 8 bases between them. The CDR3 spells CASEAGETQYF. CDR3 nucleotide sequence: TGTGCCAGCGAAGCGGGAGAGACCCAGTACTTC.

V usage is TRBV9 and J usage is TRBJ2-1; 10 bases map to TRBD2. CDR3 length equals 15 residues. CDR1 and CDR2 from the germline V gene are SGDLS and YYNGEE. V lost 0 bases to trimming and J lost 5 bases; unmatched junction nucleotides: 2. This CDR3 is CASSVVAGGNNEQFF. Written as DNA, the CDR3 is TGTGCCAGCAGCGTAGTAGCGGGAGGTAACAATGAGCAGTTCTTC.

This chain uses TRBV30 with TRBJ2-3; D unclear. V gave up 0 bases and J gave up 2 bases, with 6 bases separating them. CDR1 is GTSNPN and CDR2 is SVGIG in the germline V gene (reference sequence). The CDR3 sequence is 13 residues long. CDR3 in DNA: TGTGCCTGGAGTGTTGAAAACACAGATACGCAGTATTTT. This gives the protein CAWSVENTDTQYF.

The chain links TRBV6-1 to TRBJ2-1, with 11 bases matching TRBD2. V shed 4 bases and J 7 bases; nucleotides not matched to a gene: 9. The CDR3 has 16 residues. Germline CDR1 MNHNS, CDR2 SASEGT. CDR3 sequence reads: CASSGFSGRAGNEQFF. The CDR3 DNA follows: TGTGCCAGCAGTGGTTTTAGCGGGAGGGCCGGGAATGAGCAGTTCTTC.

The chain recombines TRBV6-5 with TRBJ2-2, with 7 bases that match TRBD2. Per the germline V gene, CDR1 is MNHEY and CDR2 is SVGAGI. The junction had 8 bases not matched to a gene; V was cut back by 6 bases and J by 4 bases. This CDR3 comprises 15 residues. This CDR3 is CASSPMGGSTGELFF. In DNA, the CDR3 is TGTGCCAGCAGCCCCATGGGGGGGAGCACCGGGGAGCTGTTTTTT.

V is TRBV15 and J is TRBJ1-1, with D maybe TRBD1 (6 bases). V was cut by 6 bases and J by 13 bases, with 18 bases left in between. The CDR3 is 12 amino acids. Germline-derived CDR1 and CDR2 are LNHNV and YYDKDF (reference sequence). In nucleotides, the CDR3 is TGTGCCACCAGAGGTGAGAGGGGGTACGTTTTCTTT. It translates to CATRGERGYVFF.

The chain employs TRBV4-1 and TRBJ2-7; 8 positions agree with TRBD2. The CDR3 runs 15 residues. The junction had 6 bases not matched to a gene; V was cut back by 5 bases and J by 0 bases. Germline CDR1 MGHRA, CDR2 YSYEKL. The CDR3 protein is CASSARLASSYEQYF. In nucleotides, the CDR3 is TGCGCCAGCAGCGCTAGACTAGCGAGCTCCTACGAGCAGTACTTC.